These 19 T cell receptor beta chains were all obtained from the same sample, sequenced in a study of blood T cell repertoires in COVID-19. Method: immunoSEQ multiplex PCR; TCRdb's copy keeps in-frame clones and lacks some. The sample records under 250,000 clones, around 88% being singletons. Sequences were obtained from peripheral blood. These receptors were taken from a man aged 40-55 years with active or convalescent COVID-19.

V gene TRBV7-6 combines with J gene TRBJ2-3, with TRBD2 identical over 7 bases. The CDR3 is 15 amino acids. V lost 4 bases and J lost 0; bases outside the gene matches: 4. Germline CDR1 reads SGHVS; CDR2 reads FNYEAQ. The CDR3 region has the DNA TGTGCCAGCAGCTCGACTAGCCTTAGCACAGATACGCAGTATTTT. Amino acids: CASSSTSLSTDTQYF.

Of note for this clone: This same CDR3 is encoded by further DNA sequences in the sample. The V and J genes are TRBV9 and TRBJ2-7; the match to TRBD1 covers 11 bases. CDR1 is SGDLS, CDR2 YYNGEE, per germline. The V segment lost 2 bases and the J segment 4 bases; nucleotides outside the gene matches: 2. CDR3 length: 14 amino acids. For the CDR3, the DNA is TGTGCCAGCAGCGTTGGACAGGGGGCTTACGAGCAGTACTTC. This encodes CASSVGQGAYEQYF.

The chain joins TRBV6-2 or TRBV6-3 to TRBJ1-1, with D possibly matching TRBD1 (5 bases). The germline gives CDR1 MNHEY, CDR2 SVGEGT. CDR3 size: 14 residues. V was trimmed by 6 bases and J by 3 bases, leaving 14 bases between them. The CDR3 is CASSLQGEHTEAFF. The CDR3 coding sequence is TGTGCCAGCAGCCTTCAGGGCGAGCACACTGAAGCTTTCTTT.

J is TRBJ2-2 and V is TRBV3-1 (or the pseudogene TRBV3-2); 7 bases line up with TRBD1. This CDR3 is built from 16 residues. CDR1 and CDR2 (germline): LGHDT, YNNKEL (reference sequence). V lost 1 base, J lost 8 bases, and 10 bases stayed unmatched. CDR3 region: CASSQVLYRGSGELFF. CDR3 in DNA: TGTGCCAGCAGCCAAGTTCTTTACAGGGGTTCGGGGGAGCTGTTTTTT.

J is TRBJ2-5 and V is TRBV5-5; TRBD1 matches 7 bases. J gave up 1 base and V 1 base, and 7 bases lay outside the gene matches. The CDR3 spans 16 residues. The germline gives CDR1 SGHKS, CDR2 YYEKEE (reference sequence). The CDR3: CASSLWLQGTQETQYF. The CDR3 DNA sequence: TGTGCCAGCAGCTTGTGGCTACAGGGGACCCAAGAGACCCAGTACTTC.

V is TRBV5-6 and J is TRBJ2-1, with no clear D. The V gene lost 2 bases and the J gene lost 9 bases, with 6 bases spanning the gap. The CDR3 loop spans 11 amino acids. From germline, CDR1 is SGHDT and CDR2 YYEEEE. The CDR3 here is CASSLVGEQFF. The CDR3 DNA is TGTGCCAGCAGCTTAGTCGGTGAGCAGTTCTTC.

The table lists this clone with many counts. In DNA, the CDR3 is TGCGCCAGCAGCCAAGATACGGGGGTTCGCGAAAAACTGTTTTTT. It codes for CASSQDTGVREKLFF. The chain has TRBV4-3 and TRBJ1-4; TRBD1 might be the D (5 bases). The germline V and J ends were trimmed by 0 bases and 8 bases, with 13 bases remaining between them. Germline V gene lookup returns CDR1 LGHNA and CDR2 YSLEER. The CDR3 is made up of 15 amino acids.

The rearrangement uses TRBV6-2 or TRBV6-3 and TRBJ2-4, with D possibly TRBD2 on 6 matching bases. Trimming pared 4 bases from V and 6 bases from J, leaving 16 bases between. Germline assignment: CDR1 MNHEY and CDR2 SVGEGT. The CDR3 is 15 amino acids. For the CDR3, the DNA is TGTGCCAGCAGTTGGAGGGCAGTTCCACGAAACATTCAGTACTTC. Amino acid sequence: CASSWRAVPRNIQYF.

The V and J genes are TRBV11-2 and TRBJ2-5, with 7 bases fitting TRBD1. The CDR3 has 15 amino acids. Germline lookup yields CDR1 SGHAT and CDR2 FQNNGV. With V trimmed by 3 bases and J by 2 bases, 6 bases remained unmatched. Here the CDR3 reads CASSFSTGVQETQYF. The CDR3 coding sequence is TGTGCCAGCAGCTTCTCAACAGGGGTACAAGAGACCCAGTACTTC. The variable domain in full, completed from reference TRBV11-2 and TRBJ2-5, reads EAGVAQSPRYKIIEKRQSVAFWCNPISGHATLYWYQQILGQGPKLLIQFQNNGVVDDSQLPKDRFSAERLKGVDSTLKIQPAKLEDSAVYLCASSFSTGVQETQYFGPGTRLLVL.

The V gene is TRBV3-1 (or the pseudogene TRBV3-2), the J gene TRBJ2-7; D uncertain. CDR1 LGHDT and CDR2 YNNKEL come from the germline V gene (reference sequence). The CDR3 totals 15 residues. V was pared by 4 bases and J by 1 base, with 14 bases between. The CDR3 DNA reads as TGTGCCAGCAGCCCCCGGTTCGTTTCTTCCTACGAGCAGTACTTC. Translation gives CASSPRFVSSYEQYF.

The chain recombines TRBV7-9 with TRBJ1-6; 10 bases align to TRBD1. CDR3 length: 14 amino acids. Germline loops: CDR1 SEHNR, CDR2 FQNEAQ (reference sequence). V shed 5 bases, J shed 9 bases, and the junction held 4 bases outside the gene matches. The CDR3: CASSNGQGGSPLHF. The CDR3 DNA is TGTGCCAGCAGCAACGGACAGGGGGGTTCACCCCTCCACTTT.

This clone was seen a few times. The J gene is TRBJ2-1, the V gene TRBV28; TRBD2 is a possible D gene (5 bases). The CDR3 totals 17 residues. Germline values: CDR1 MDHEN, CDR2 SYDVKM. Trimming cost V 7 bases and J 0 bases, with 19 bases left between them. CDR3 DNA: TGTGCCAGCAACACGATCTGGGAGCGGCGCTCCTACAATGAGCAGTTCTTC. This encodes CASNTIWERRSYNEQFF. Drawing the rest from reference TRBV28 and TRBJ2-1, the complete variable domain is DVKVTQSSRYLVKRTGEKVFLECVQDMDHENMFWYRQDPGLGLRLIYFSYDVKMKEKGDIPEGYSVSREKKERFSLILESASTNQTSMYLCASNTIWERRSYNEQFFGPGTRLTVL.

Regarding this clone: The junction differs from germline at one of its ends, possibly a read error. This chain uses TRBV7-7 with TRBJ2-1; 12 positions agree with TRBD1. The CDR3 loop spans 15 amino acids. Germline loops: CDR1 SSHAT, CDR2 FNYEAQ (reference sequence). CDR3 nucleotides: TGTGCTAGCAGCCCAATGGGACAGGGGGCCAATGAGCAGTTCTTC. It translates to CASSPMGQGANEQFF.

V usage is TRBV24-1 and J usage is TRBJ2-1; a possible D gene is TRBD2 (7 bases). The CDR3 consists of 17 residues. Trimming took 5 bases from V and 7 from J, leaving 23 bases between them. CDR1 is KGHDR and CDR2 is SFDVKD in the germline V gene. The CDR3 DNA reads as TGTGCCACCAGTGGCGAGGTGATAGGGGGGGAAGGGAATGAGCAGTTCTTC. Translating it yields CATSGEVIGGEGNEQFF.

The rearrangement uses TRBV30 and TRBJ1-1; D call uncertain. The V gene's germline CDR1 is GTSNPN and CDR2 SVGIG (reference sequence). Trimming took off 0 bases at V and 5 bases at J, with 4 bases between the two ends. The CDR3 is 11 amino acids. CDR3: CAWSVLTEAFF. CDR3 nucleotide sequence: TGTGCCTGGAGTGTTCTTACTGAAGCTTTCTTT.

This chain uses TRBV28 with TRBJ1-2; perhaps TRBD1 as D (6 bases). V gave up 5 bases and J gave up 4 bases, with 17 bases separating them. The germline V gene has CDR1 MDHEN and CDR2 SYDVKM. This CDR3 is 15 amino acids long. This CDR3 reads CASSPDSQGLYGYTF. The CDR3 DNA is TGTGCCAGCAGTCCGGACAGTCAAGGCCTCTATGGCTACACCTTC.

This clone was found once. CDR3 amino acids: CATSDATNEKLFF. The CDR3 DNA reads as TGTGCCACCTCAGATGCAACTAATGAAAAACTGTTTTTT. V is TRBV19 and J is TRBJ1-4; D unclear. V was pared by 10 bases and J by 0 bases, with 9 bases between. The CDR3 is 13 residues long. Germline CDR1 is LNHDA and CDR2 is SQIVND (reference sequence).

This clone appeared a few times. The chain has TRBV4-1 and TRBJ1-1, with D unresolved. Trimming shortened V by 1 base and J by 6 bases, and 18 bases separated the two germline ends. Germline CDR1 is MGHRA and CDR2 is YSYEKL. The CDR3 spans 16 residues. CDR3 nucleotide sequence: TGCGCCAGCAGCCAAGGTACTCACTCAACCTACGCTGAAGCTTTCTTT. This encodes CASSQGTHSTYAEAFF.

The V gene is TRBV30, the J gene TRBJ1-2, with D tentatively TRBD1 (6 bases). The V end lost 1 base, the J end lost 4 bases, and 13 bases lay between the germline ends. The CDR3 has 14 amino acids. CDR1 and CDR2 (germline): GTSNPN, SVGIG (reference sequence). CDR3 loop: CAWSGPGEPYGYTF. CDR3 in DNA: TGTGCCTGGAGTGGTCCAGGGGAGCCCTATGGCTACACCTTC.